This T cell receptor (beta chain) was sequenced for a study of OX40 agonist ivuxolimab in advanced cancers. Study-level findings and limits: CD4+ T cells averaged fewer expanded clones than CD8+ T cells.

Assay: immunoSEQ multiplex PCR; the TCRdb copy retains only in-frame clones and omits some. The repertoire holds some 98,000 clones, with around 90% as singletons. For this clone: The antigen is undetermined.

The CDR3 is 15 residues long. The germline V and J ends were trimmed by 5 bases and 1 base, with 9 bases remaining between them. Germline V CDR1 and CDR2: SGHTA, FQGNSA. The chain carries TRBV7-2 and TRBJ2-6; D perhaps matches TRBD1 (5 bases). This receptor was obtained from an adult with an advanced solid tumor such as melanoma, head and neck, liver or kidney cancer. Sequenced material: CD4+ or CD8+ T cells sorted from blood, taken in a trial of the OX40 agonist ivuxolimab. CDR3 sequence (DNA): TGTGCCAGCAGCCCTCAGGGTTCTGGGGCCAACGTCCTGACTTTC. Translated, it gives CASSPQGSGANVLTF. Combining the CDR3 with reference TRBV7-2 and TRBJ2-6 gives the whole variable domain GAGVSQSPSNKVTEKGKDVELRCDPISGHTALYWYRQSLGQGLEFLIYFQGNSAPDKSGLPSDRFSAERTGGSVSTLTIQRTQQEDSAVYLCASSPQGSGANVLTFGAGSRLTVL.